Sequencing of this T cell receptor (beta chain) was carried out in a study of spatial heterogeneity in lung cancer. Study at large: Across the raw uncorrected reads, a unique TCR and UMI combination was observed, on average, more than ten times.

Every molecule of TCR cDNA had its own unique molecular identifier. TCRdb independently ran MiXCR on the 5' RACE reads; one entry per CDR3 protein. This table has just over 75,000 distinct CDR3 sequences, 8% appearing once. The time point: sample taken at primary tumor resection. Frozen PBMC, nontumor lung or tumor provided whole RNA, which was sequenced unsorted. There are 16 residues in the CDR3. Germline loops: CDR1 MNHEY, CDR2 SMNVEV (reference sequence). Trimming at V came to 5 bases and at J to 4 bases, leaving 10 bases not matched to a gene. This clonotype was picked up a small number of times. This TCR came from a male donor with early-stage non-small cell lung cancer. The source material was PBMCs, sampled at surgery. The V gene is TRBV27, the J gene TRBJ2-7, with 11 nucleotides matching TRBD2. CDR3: CASSRNRLAGWYEQYF. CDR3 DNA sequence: TGTGCCAGCAGTCGAAATAGACTAGCGGGGTGGTACGAGCAGTACTTC.